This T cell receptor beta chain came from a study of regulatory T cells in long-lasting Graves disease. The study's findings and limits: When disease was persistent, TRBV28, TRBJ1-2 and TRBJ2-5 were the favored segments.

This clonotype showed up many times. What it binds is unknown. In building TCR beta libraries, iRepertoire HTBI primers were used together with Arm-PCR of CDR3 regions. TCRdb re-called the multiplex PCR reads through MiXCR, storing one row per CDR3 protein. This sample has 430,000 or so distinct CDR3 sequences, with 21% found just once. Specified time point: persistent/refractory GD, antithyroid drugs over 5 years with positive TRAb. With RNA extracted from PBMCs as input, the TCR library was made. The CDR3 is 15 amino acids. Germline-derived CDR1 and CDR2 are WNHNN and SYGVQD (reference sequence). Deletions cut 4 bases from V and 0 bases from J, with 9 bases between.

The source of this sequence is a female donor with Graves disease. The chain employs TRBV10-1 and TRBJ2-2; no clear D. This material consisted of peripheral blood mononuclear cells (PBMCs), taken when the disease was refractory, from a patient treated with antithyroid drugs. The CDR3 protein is CASSVVPSNTGELFF. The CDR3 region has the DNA TGCGCCAGCAGTGTGGTCCCTTCGAACACCGGGGAGCTGTTTTTT.